The next 26 T cell receptor beta chains were all read from a single sample in a study of technical replicates of blood from a handful of donors. Some clones are missing from TCRdb's copy, which holds only in-frame ones; the method was immunoSEQ multiplex PCR. Of tens of thousands of clones listed, roughly 90% are singletons. The material sequenced was T cells isolated from PBMCs. All receptors derive from a human donor in good health.

This clone has a handful of counts. The V gene is TRBV27, the J gene TRBJ1-1; the D is unclear. Trimming shortened V by 4 bases and J by 0 bases, and 3 bases separated the two germline ends. Germline V CDR1 and CDR2: MNHEY, SMNVEV (reference sequence). The CDR3 loop spans 12 amino acids. The CDR3 reads CASSSVNTEAFF. The CDR3 DNA follows: TGTGCCAGCAGTTCCGTGAACACTGAAGCTTTCTTT.

The chain carries TRBV7-9 and TRBJ1-5; TRBD1 aligns across 10 bases. This CDR3 is built from 15 residues. Germline V gives CDR1 SEHNR, CDR2 FQNEAQ (reference sequence). V was clipped by 5 bases and J by 11 bases; unmatched bases: 12. In nucleotides, the CDR3 is TGTGCCAGCAGCCAAGAAGGGACAGGGGTAAAGTCCCAGCATTTT. Translated, it gives CASSQEGTGVKSQHF.

The chain employs TRBV27 and TRBJ2-3; TRBD2 matches 9 bases. The germline gives CDR1 MNHEY, CDR2 SMNVEV (reference sequence). Unmatched junction bases numbered 5, after V lost 2 bases and J lost 2 bases. This CDR3 spans 16 amino acids. CDR3 in DNA: TGTGCCAGCAGTTTAATAGCGGGAGAGACCACAGATACGCAGTATTTT. As protein: CASSLIAGETTDTQYF.

This sequence joins TRBV6-5 and TRBJ2-2; tentative D call: TRBD2 (6 bases). Germline V CDR1 and CDR2: MNHEY, SVGAGI. CDR3 length equals 14 residues. V dropped 2 bases and J dropped 5 bases, with 9 bases sitting between them. The DNA of the CDR3 is TGTGCCAGCAGTTACGGCCGGGGGACCGGGGAGCTGTTTTTT. The encoded protein is CASSYGRGTGELFF.

The CDR3 nucleotides read TGTGCCAGTAGTGTAAGACGGGAGATCGTCGAGCAGTACTTC. Its protein is CASSVRREIVEQYF. The V gene is TRBV19, the J gene TRBJ2-7, with D perhaps TRBD2 (6 bases). Germline values: CDR1 LNHDA, CDR2 SQIVND (reference sequence). The V and J ends lost 5 bases and 6 bases respectively, with 17 bases between them. The CDR3 is 14 amino acids. The full variable domain, rest sourced from reference TRBV19 and TRBJ2-7, is DGGITQSPKYLFRKEGQNVTLSCEQNLNHDAMYWYRQDPGQGLRLIYYSQIVNDFQKGDIAEGYSVSREKKESFPLTVTSAQKNPTAFYLCASSVRREIVEQYFGPGTRLTVT.

This clone was seen a few times. This chain connects TRBV6-1 to TRBJ1-1; D might be TRBD1 (6 bases). The V and J ends lost 4 bases and 3 bases respectively, with 15 bases between them. The CDR3 contains 15 residues. Germline V CDR1 and CDR2: MNHNS, SASEGT. The chain's CDR3 is CASSAHREIDTEAFF. Here the CDR3 DNA reads TGTGCCAGCAGTGCCCACAGGGAAATAGACACTGAAGCTTTCTTT.

The DNA of the CDR3 is TGTGCCAGCGGCTATAGCGGGAGCTACTACGAGCAGTACTTC. Translating gives CASGYSGSYYEQYF. V is TRBV6-5 and J is TRBJ2-7; TRBD2 matches at 9 bases. The junction had 8 bases not matched to a gene; V was cut back by 8 bases and J by 3 bases. Germline V CDR1 and CDR2: MNHEY, SVGAGI. The CDR3 has 14 residues.

V gene TRBV9 combines with J gene TRBJ2-1; a weak D match, TRBD1 (5 bases). Between the trimmed V and J ends, which lost 0 bases and 8 bases, there was a span of 6 bases. This CDR3 comprises 12 residues. Germline values: CDR1 SGDLS, CDR2 YYNGEE. The CDR3 DNA sequence: TGTGCCAGCAGCGTAGGGGGCCATGAGCAGTTCTTC. It encodes CASSVGGHEQFF.

The chain couples TRBV4-1 to TRBJ1-4, with D possibly being TRBD1 (5 bases). Trimming cost V 4 bases and J 0 bases, with 9 bases left between them. In germline, CDR1 is MGHRA, CDR2 YSYEKL. The CDR3 consists of 15 residues. DNA of the CDR3: TGCGCCAGCAGCCCTGGGACTGCAACTAATGAAAAACTGTTTTTT. It specifies CASSPGTATNEKLFF.

CDR3: CASSPTSGSADTQYF. The CDR3 nucleotides read TGTGCCAGCAGCCCGACTAGCGGGAGTGCAGATACGCAGTATTTT. The chain is built from TRBV7-2 and TRBJ2-3; 12 bases fit TRBD2. After removal of 5 bases from V and 4 bases from J, the junction contained 4 bases not matched to a gene. The CDR3 covers 15 residues. Germline lookup yields CDR1 SGHTA and CDR2 FQGNSA.

The genes are TRBV18 and TRBJ1-1; weak D call: TRBD1 (6 bases). V was shortened by 3 bases and J by 0 bases, with 17 bases between the two germline ends. The CDR3 has 17 residues. Per germline, CDR1 KGHSH and CDR2 LQKENI. The CDR3, as DNA: TGTGCCAGCTCACCCCCGCTCAGACAGGCTCTGAACACTGAAGCTTTCTTT. It encodes CASSPPLRQALNTEAFF.

This chain links TRBV30 with TRBJ2-3, with TRBD2 matching over 7 bases. The CDR3 is 12 amino acids. V shed 8 bases and J 2 bases; nucleotides not matched to a gene: 4. Germline assignment: CDR1 GTSNPN and CDR2 SVGIG (reference sequence). Written as DNA, the CDR3 is TGTGCCCTGGGGGGGGTCACAGATACGCAGTATTTT. It yields the protein CALGGVTDTQYF.

This rearrangement joins TRBV30 to TRBJ2-7; 7 bases are shared with TRBD1. V trimming: 3 bases; J trimming: 3 bases; junction bases outside the gene matches: 8. This CDR3 spans 14 amino acids. The germline V gene encodes CDR1 GTSNPN and CDR2 SVGIG (reference sequence). The CDR3 reads CAWSSDRELYEQYF. The CDR3 DNA sequence: TGTGCCTGGAGCTCCGACAGGGAACTCTACGAGCAGTACTTC.

The chain is built from TRBV18 and TRBJ1-1; TRBD1 might be the D (5 bases). Germline values: CDR1 KGHSH, CDR2 LQKENI. This CDR3 is 14 amino acids long. Trimming pared 3 bases from V and 5 bases from J, leaving 13 bases between. The CDR3, as DNA: TGTGCCAGCTCACCGGGAGGGCAGGGAACTGAAGCTTTCTTT. This sequence encodes CASSPGGQGTEAFF.

This sequence joins TRBV6-5 and TRBJ2-1; TRBD2 agrees at 8 bases. Unmatched junction bases numbered 10, after V lost 4 bases and J lost 5 bases. The CDR3 runs to 16 residues. CDR1 is MNHEY and CDR2 is SVGAGI in the germline V gene. The CDR3 DNA follows: TGTGCCAGCAGTTGGAGAGCGGGAGAGGGGAACAATGAGCAGTTCTTC. This codes for CASSWRAGEGNNEQFF.

The chain has TRBV5-8 and TRBJ1-5; D call uncertain. The V gene's germline CDR1 is SGHTS and CDR2 YDEGEE. The CDR3 is 14 amino acids. V lost 1 base and J lost 4, with 9 bases in between. The CDR3 spells CASSLFIENQPQHF. In nucleotides, the CDR3 is TGTGCCAGCAGCTTGTTTATAGAGAATCAGCCCCAGCATTTT.

V gene TRBV9 combines with J gene TRBJ1-1; D ambiguous. The CDR3 length is 16 residues. Trimming cost V 0 bases and J 0 bases, with 12 bases left between them. CDR1 and CDR2 from the germline V gene are SGDLS and YYNGEE. CDR3 sequence: CASSVGAAKLNTEAFF. CDR3 DNA: TGTGCCAGCAGCGTAGGGGCCGCGAAGTTGAACACTGAAGCTTTCTTT.

J is TRBJ2-3 and V is TRBV9; the match to TRBD2 covers 8 bases. CDR3 length: 15 residues. The junction had 8 bases not matched to a gene; V was cut back by 2 bases and J by 6 bases. CDR1 and CDR2 from the germline V gene are SGDLS and YYNGEE. In DNA form, the CDR3 reads TGTGCCAGCAGCGTTAGCGGGGCGACGGGGGATACGCAGTATTTT. As protein: CASSVSGATGDTQYF. The full variable domain, with the rest looked up from reference TRBV9 and TRBJ2-3, is DSGVTQTPKHLITATGQRVTLRCSPRSGDLSVYWYQQSLDQGLQFLIQYYNGEERAKGNILERFSAQQFPDLHSELNLSSLELGDSALYFCASSVSGATGDTQYFGPGTRLTVL.

The rearrangement uses TRBV19 and TRBJ2-7, with D unresolved. V lost 1 base and J lost 0, with 4 bases in between. The CDR3 contains 13 residues. Germline V gives CDR1 LNHDA, CDR2 SQIVND (reference sequence). The CDR3 DNA sequence: TGTGCCAGTAGTATAGCGGTCTCCTACGAGCAGTACTTC. Encoded protein: CASSIAVSYEQYF.

This clone was seen once. The rearrangement joins TRBV19 to TRBJ2-2, with a tentative D call TRBD2 (5 bases). In germline, CDR1 is LNHDA, CDR2 SQIVND (reference sequence). Deletions cut 1 base from V and 2 bases from J, with 5 bases between. This CDR3 comprises 14 residues. The CDR3 loop reads CASSIAGNTGELFF. In DNA form, the CDR3 reads TGTGCCAGTAGTATAGCGGGAAACACCGGGGAGCTGTTTTTT. The full variable domain, in which reference TRBV19 and TRBJ2-2 provide the parts outside the CDR3, is DGGITQSPKYLFRKEGQNVTLSCEQNLNHDAMYWYRQDPGQGLRLIYYSQIVNDFQKGDIAEGYSVSREKKESFPLTVTSAQKNPTAFYLCASSIAGNTGELFFGEGSRLTVL.

The V call is TRBV6-6, the J call TRBJ2-7, with 11 positions matching TRBD1. The CDR3 length is 13 residues. Trimming took 6 bases from V and 5 from J; bases not matched to a gene: 3. The germline CDR1 and CDR2 sequences are MNHNY and SVGAGI (reference sequence). The CDR3, as DNA: TGTGCCAGCAGCCGGGACAGGGGGGACGAGCAGTACTTC. Its translation is CASSRDRGDEQYF.

CDR3 amino acids: CAIGPLSGETQYF. CDR3 DNA sequence: TGTGCCATCGGGCCTTTGTCGGGGGAGACCCAGTACTTC. The V and J genes are TRBV10-3 and TRBJ2-5; TRBD2 is a possible D gene (5 bases). The CDR3 consists of 13 residues. Trimming took off 8 bases at V and 5 bases at J, with 15 bases between the two ends. CDR1 and CDR2 from the germline V gene are ENHRY and SYGVKD.

Points on this clone: Other DNA sequences in the same sample also yield this CDR3. This chain joins TRBV9 and TRBJ1-2, with no clear D. The V end lost 2 bases, the J end lost 1 base, and 6 bases lay between the germline ends. The germline gives CDR1 SGDLS, CDR2 YYNGEE. This CDR3 is 13 amino acids long. CDR3 in DNA: TGTGCCAGCAGCGTGGCGGTTAACTATGGCTACACCTTC. It is translated as CASSVAVNYGYTF.

This clone was detected once. This chain joins TRBV6-1 and TRBJ2-3; D is undetermined. The V end lost 6 bases, the J end lost 5 bases, and 12 bases lay between the germline ends. The CDR3 is 13 amino acids. The germline V gene has CDR1 MNHNS and CDR2 SASEGT. CDR3 amino acids: CASSPERKDTQYF. CDR3 sequence (DNA): TGTGCCAGCAGCCCAGAACGTAAAGATACGCAGTATTTT.

This chain uses TRBV6-5 with TRBJ2-7; 8 bases fit TRBD1. The CDR3 length is 15 residues. Losses at the gene ends were 1 base for V and 6 bases for J; bases not matched to a gene: 8. Germline-derived CDR1 and CDR2 are MNHEY and SVGAGI. CDR3 sequence (DNA): TGTGCCAGCAGTTACTACGGACAGGGCTTGACCGAGCAGTACTTC. Translating gives CASSYYGQGLTEQYF.

The V gene is TRBV27, the J gene TRBJ2-7, with D perhaps matching TRBD2 (6 bases). Germline CDR1 reads MNHEY; CDR2 reads SMNVEV (reference sequence). Trimming took 5 bases from V and 0 from J, leaving 17 bases between them. This CDR3 comprises 16 residues. The chain's CDR3 is CASSKIGDSSSYEQYF. The CDR3 DNA follows: TGTGCCAGCAGTAAGATAGGGGACTCGAGCTCCTACGAGCAGTACTTC.